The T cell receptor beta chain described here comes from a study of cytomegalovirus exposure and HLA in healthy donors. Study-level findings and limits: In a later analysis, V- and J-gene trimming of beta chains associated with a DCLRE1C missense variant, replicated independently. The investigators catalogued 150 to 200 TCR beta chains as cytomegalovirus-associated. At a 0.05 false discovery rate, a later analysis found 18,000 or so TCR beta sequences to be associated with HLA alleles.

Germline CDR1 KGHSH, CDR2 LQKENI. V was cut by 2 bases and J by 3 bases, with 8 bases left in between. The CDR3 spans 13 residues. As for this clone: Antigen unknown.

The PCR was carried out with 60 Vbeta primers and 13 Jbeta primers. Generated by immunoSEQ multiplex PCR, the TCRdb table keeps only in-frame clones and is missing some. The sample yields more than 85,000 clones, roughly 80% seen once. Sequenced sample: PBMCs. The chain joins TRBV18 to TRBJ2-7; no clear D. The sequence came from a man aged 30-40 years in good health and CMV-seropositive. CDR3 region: CASSPTRIYEQYF. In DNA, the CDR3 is TGTGCCAGCTCACCAACGCGGATCTACGAGCAGTACTTC.